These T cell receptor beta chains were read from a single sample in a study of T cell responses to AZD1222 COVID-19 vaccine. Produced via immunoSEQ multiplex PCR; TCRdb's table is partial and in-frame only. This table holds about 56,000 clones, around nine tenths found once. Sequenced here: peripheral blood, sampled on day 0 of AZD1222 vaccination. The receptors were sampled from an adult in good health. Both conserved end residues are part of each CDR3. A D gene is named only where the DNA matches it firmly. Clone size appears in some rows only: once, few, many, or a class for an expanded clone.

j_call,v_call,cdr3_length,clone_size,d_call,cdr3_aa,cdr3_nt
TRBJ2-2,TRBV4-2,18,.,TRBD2,CASSQEGNLAGAIGELFF,TGTGCCAGCAGCCAAGAAGGTAACCTAGCGGGAGCGATCGGGGAGCTGTTTTTT
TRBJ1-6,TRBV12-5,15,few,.,CASGLLGASNSPLHF,TGTGCTAGTGGTTTGTTAGGGGCTTCTAATTCACCCCTCCACTTT
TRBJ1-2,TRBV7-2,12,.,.,CASSPDPGHDTF,TGTGCCAGCAGCCCAGATCCTGGGCACGACACCTTC
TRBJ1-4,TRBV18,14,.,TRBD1,CASSWTGFNEKLFF,TGTGCCAGCTCATGGACAGGCTTTAATGAAAAACTGTTTTTT
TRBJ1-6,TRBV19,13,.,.,CASRDRDNSPLHF,TGTGCCAGTAGGGACCGGGATAATTCACCCCTCCACTTT
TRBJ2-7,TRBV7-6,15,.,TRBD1,CASSLGDRAPYEQYF,TGTGCCAGCAGCTTAGGGGACAGGGCGCCCTACGAGCAGTACTTC
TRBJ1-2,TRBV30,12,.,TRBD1,CAWTGGPGGYTF,TGTGCCTGGACAGGGGGGCCAGGTGGCTACACCTTC
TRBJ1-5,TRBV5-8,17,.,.,CASSFWRGGFSNQPQHF,TGTGCCAGCAGCTTTTGGAGGGGGGGGTTTAGCAATCAGCCCCAGCATTTT
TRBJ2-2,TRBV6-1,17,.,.,CASSEGATGRRTGELFF,TGTGCCAGCAGTGAAGGAGCAACAGGGAGAAGGACCGGGGAGCTGTTTTTT
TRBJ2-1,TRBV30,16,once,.,CAWANPGPSSYNEQFF,TGTGCCTGGGCAAACCCGGGACCTAGCTCCTACAATGAGCAGTTCTTC
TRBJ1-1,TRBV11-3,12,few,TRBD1,CASSLRGRGAFF,TGTGCCAGCAGCTTAAGGGGGCGCGGAGCTTTCTTT
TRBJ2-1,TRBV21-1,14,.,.,CASSPGTAMGEQFF,TGTGCCAGCAGTCCCGGGACGGCGATGGGTGAGCAGTTCTTC
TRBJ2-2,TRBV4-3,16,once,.,CASSQGLGTNTGELFF,TGCGCCAGCAGCCAAGGACTTGGCACGAACACCGGGGAGCTGTTTTTT
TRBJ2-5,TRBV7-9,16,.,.,CASSPGWVDSQETQYF,TGTGCCAGCAGCCCCGGGTGGGTAGACTCCCAAGAGACCCAGTACTTC
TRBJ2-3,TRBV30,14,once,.,CAWRVGLDTDTQYF,TGTGCCTGGAGGGTGGGGCTAGATACAGATACGCAGTATTTT
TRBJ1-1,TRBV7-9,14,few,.,CASSLAGRRAEAFF,TGTGCCAGCAGCTTAGCAGGGAGGAGGGCTGAAGCTTTCTTT
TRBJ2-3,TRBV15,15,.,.,CATSRERGSTDTQYF,TGTGCCACCAGCAGAGAACGGGGAAGCACAGATACGCAGTATTTT
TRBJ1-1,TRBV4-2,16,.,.,CASSQVGGGVDTEAFF,TGTGCCAGCAGCCAAGTTGGTGGGGGCGTGGACACTGAAGCTTTCTTT
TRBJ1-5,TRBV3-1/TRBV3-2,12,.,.,CASSQIGQPQHF,TGTGCCAGCAGCCAAATTGGTCAGCCCCAGCATTTT
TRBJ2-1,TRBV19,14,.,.,CASRDTLSYNEQFF,TGTGCCAGCCGGGACACCCTCTCCTACAATGAGCAGTTCTTC
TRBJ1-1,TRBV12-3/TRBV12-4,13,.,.,CASSLQGFTEAFF,TGTGCCAGCAGTTTACAGGGTTTCACTGAAGCTTTCTTT
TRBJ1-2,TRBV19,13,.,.,CASMGGSNYGYTF,TGTGCCAGTATGGGAGGGTCCAACTATGGCTACACCTTC
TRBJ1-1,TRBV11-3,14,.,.,CASSLWSRDTEAFF,TGTGCCAGCAGCTTATGGTCAAGGGACACTGAAGCTTTCTTT
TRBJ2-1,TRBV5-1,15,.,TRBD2,CASSFTSGSGNEQFF,TGCGCCAGCAGCTTCACTAGCGGGAGCGGGAATGAGCAGTTCTTC
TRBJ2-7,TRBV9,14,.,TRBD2,CASTSGTTSYEQYF,TGTGCCAGCACATCCGGGACTACTTCCTACGAGCAGTACTTC
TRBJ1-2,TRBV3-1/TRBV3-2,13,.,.,CASSQETLRGYTF,TGTGCCAGCAGCCAAGAAACACTGAGGGGCTACACCTTC
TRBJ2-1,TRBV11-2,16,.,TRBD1,CASSLVGTGFANEQFF,TGTGCCAGCAGCTTAGTGGGGACAGGGTTCGCCAATGAGCAGTTCTTC
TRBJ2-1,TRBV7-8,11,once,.,CASSPQEEQFF,TGTGCCAGCAGCCCCCAGGAAGAGCAGTTCTTC
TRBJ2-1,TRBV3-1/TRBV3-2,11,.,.,CASSQEGRQFF,TGTGCCAGCAGCCAAGAGGGAAGGCAGTTCTTC
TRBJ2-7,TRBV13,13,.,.,CASSLAETYEQYF,TGTGCCAGCAGCTTAGCCGAGACCTACGAGCAGTACTTC
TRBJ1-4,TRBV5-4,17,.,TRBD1,CASSLGGGGRSNEKLFF,TGTGCCAGCAGCTTAGGAGGGGGCGGGAGATCTAATGAAAAACTGTTTTTT
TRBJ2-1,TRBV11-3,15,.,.,CASSRLTSPYNEQFF,TGTGCCAGCAGCCGACTGACTAGTCCCTACAATGAGCAGTTCTTC
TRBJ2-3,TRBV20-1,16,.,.,CSASRAPGGFTDTQYF,TGCAGTGCTAGTAGGGCTCCCGGGGGCTTCACAGATACGCAGTATTTT
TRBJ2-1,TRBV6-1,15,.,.,CASSEAQIAYNEQFF,TGTGCCAGCAGTGAAGCCCAGATTGCCTACAATGAGCAGTTCTTC
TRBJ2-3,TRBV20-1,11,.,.,CSASIADTQYF,TGCAGTGCTAGCATTGCAGATACGCAGTATTTT
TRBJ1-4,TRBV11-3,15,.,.,CASSPGTEVNEKLFF,TGTGCCAGCAGCCCCGGGACTGAGGTTAATGAAAAACTGTTTTTT
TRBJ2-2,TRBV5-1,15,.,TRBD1,CASSPLTGDTGELFF,TGCGCCAGCAGCCCACTGACAGGGGACACCGGGGAGCTGTTTTTT
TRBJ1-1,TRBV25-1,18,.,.,CASSEYGVGRQTNTEAFF,TGTGCCAGCAGTGAATACGGCGTTGGCAGACAAACGAACACTGAAGCTTTCTTT
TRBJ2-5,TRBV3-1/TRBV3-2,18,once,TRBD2,CASSHKEGRGRYQETQYF,TGTGCCAGCAGCCACAAAGAAGGGCGCGGGAGATACCAAGAGACCCAGTACTTC
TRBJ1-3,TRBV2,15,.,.,CASSVGRVGGNTIYF,TGTGCCAGCAGTGTGGGCAGGGTTGGTGGAAACACCATATATTTT
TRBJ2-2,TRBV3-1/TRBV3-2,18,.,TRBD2,CASSQGTSGREGTGELFF,TGTGCCAGCAGCCAGGGGACTAGCGGGAGGGAGGGCACCGGGGAGCTGTTTTTT
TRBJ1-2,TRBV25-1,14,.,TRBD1,CASRKQGSLIGYTF,TGTGCCAGCAGGAAACAGGGGAGTTTGATTGGCTACACCTTC
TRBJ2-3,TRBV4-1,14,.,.,CASSPPASADTQYF,TGCGCCAGCAGCCCCCCGGCTAGCGCAGATACGCAGTATTTT
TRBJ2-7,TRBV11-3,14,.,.,CASSSTSAEGEQYF,TGTGCCAGCAGCTCGACCTCGGCAGAGGGTGAGCAGTACTTC
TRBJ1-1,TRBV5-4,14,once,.,CASSLIQGNTEAFF,TGTGCCAGCAGCTTGATACAGGGGAACACTGAAGCTTTCTTT
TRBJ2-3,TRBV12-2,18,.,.,CASRLVLRGSTPTDTQYF,TGTGCAAGTCGCTTAGTTCTGCGAGGTAGTACCCCAACAGATACGCAGTATTTT
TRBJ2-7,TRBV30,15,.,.,CAWASWGFYSYEQYF,TGTGCCTGGGCCTCGTGGGGCTTCTACTCCTACGAGCAGTACTTC
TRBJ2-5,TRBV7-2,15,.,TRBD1,CASSSRDRGGKTQYF,TGTGCCAGCAGCTCCCGGGACAGGGGGGGAAAGACCCAGTACTTC
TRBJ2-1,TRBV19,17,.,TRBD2,CASSVGTSGRVYNEQFF,TGTGCCAGTAGTGTCGGGACTAGCGGGAGGGTATACAATGAGCAGTTCTTC
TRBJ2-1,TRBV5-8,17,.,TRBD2,CASSLLIGGSSYNEQFF,TGTGCCAGCAGCTTGTTGATAGGCGGGAGCTCCTACAATGAGCAGTTCTTC
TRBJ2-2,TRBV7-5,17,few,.,CVRSPLAGAANTGELFF,TGTGTCAGAAGCCCACTAGCGGGAGCAGCAAACACCGGGGAGCTGTTTTTT
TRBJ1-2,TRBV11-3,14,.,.,CASSLNDGTRGYTF,TGTGCCAGCAGCTTAAACGATGGGACAAGGGGCTACACCTTC
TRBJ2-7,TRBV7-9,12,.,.,CASSPTGYEQYF,TGTGCCAGCAGCCCCACAGGCTACGAGCAGTACTTC
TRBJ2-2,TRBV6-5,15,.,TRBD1,CAAARDRVNTGELFF,TGTGCCGCAGCCCGGGACAGGGTGAACACCGGGGAGCTGTTTTTT
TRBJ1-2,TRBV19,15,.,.,CASSLQIQDIYGYTF,TGTGCCAGTAGCCTACAGATCCAAGACATCTATGGCTACACCTTC
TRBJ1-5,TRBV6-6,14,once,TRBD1,CASSRDSSNQPQHF,TGTGCCAGCAGCCGGGACAGTAGCAATCAGCCCCAGCATTTT
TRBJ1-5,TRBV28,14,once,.,CASGSQPSNQPQHF,TGTGCCAGCGGGTCACAGCCCAGCAATCAGCCCCAGCATTTT
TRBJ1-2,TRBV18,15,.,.,CASSPPSPMAGGYTF,TGTGCCAGCTCACCACCGAGCCCCATGGCGGGTGGCTACACCTTC
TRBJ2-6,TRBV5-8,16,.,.,CASSLGRGSGANVLTF,TGTGCCAGCAGCTTGGGTCGGGGCTCTGGGGCCAACGTCCTGACTTTC